A single sample gave rise to the 26 T cell receptor beta chains below, sequenced in a study of cytomegalovirus exposure and HLA in healthy donors. TCRdb keeps only in-frame clones here, not all; method: immunoSEQ multiplex PCR. The sample shows approximately 220,000 clones, 80% to 90% of them seen only once. Sequences were obtained from PBMCs. These receptor sequences come from a man in his late teens or twenties in good health and CMV-seronegative.

The chain uses TRBV4-3 and TRBJ1-1; TRBD1 is a possible D gene (6 bases). The V and J ends lost 0 bases and 8 bases respectively, with 13 bases between them. Germline values: CDR1 LGHNA, CDR2 YSLEER. The CDR3 length is 14 residues. The chain's CDR3 is CASSQDLWTAEAFF. The CDR3 DNA follows: TGCGCCAGCAGCCAAGATCTTTGGACAGCCGAAGCTTTCTTT.

The gene calls are TRBV6-1 and TRBJ1-5; perhaps TRBD1 as D (6 bases). The CDR3 has 15 amino acids. Germline-derived CDR1 and CDR2 are MNHNS and SASEGT. With 6 bases removed from V and 7 bases from J, the gap between germline ends came to 19 bases. CDR3 region: CASSPEGAGEQPQHF. CDR3 DNA sequence: TGTGCCAGCAGCCCTGAAGGGGCAGGGGAGCAGCCCCAGCATTTT.

The V gene is TRBV11-2, the J gene TRBJ2-5, with 7 positions matching TRBD1. The CDR3 length is 15 residues. Germline loops: CDR1 SGHAT, CDR2 FQNNGV. The ends lost 2 bases at V and 3 bases at J; junction bases unmatched: 6. The chain's CDR3 is CASSLQFGTEETQYF. DNA of the CDR3: TGTGCCAGCAGCTTACAATTTGGGACAGAAGAGACCCAGTACTTC. Drawing the rest from reference TRBV11-2 and TRBJ2-5, the complete variable domain is EAGVAQSPRYKIIEKRQSVAFWCNPISGHATLYWYQQILGQGPKLLIQFQNNGVVDDSQLPKDRFSAERLKGVDSTLKIQPAKLEDSAVYLCASSLQFGTEETQYFGPGTRLLVL.

CDR3 in amino acids: CASSQGRGRDTEAFF. CDR3 nucleotide sequence: TGCGCCAGCAGCCAAGGGCGGGGGCGCGACACTGAAGCTTTCTTT. V gene TRBV4-3 combines with J gene TRBJ1-1; D might be TRBD1 (6 bases). Germline CDR1 and CDR2: LGHNA and YSLEER. The CDR3 has 15 residues. Trimming took 1 base from V and 3 from J, leaving 12 bases between them.

This clone was picked up a small number of times. The J gene is TRBJ1-3, the V gene TRBV11-2; D is possibly TRBD1 (6 bases). Germline loops: CDR1 SGHAT, CDR2 FQNNGV. V shed 5 bases and J shed 5 bases, with 13 bases lying between them. The CDR3 is made up of 14 amino acids. The CDR3 spells CASSPAQGRNTIYF. The CDR3 coding sequence is TGTGCCAGCAGCCCAGCGCAGGGGAGAAACACCATATATTTT.

The V gene is TRBV7-2, the J gene TRBJ1-2, with unresolved D. Germline V gene data show CDR1 as SGHTA and CDR2 as FQGNSA. The V gene lost 1 base and the J gene lost 8 bases, with 20 bases spanning the gap. The CDR3 is 16 residues long. The CDR3 nucleotides are TGTGCCAGCAGCTTAGTGATGAGGGAGGCCGGGAAGGGCTACACCTTC. Its translation: CASSLVMREAGKGYTF.

This clone was seen once. The rearrangement joins TRBV4-1 to TRBJ1-5; 7 bases map to TRBD1. Per germline, CDR1 MGHRA and CDR2 YSYEKL. CDR3 size: 15 residues. Trimming at V came to 0 bases and at J to 6 bases, leaving 5 bases not matched to a gene. CDR3 DNA: TGCGCCAGCAGCCAAGAAACAGGGGCTCCTCAGCCCCAGCATTTT. Encoded protein: CASSQETGAPQPQHF.

The chain carries TRBV9 and TRBJ2-5, with D perhaps TRBD2 (5 bases). The CDR3 spans 14 residues. CDR1 is SGDLS, CDR2 YYNGEE, per germline. V lost 4 bases to trimming and J lost 3 bases, with 13 bases between them. In DNA form, the CDR3 reads TGTGCCAGCAGCCTACACCCCGGGGAAGAGACCCAGTACTTC. Translation: CASSLHPGEETQYF. The variable domain in full, completed from reference TRBV9 and TRBJ2-5, reads DSGVTQTPKHLITATGQRVTLRCSPRSGDLSVYWYQQSLDQGLQFLIQYYNGEERAKGNILERFSAQQFPDLHSELNLSSLELGDSALYFCASSLHPGEETQYFGPGTRLLVL.

V gene TRBV5-4 combines with J gene TRBJ1-1, with 8 bases identical to TRBD1. CDR3 length: 14 residues. The V and J ends lost 4 bases and 3 bases, in that order; junction bases with no gene match: 5. In germline, CDR1 is SGHNT, CDR2 YYREEE (reference sequence). The CDR3 spells CASSRQGRDTEAFF. The DNA for the CDR3 is TGTGCCAGCAGCCGACAGGGGCGGGACACTGAAGCTTTCTTT.

The chain carries TRBV7-2 and TRBJ1-3; no firm D call. The CDR3 is made up of 14 amino acids. Trimming removed 1 base from V and 0 bases from J, with 4 bases in between. The germline V gene encodes CDR1 SGHTA and CDR2 FQGNSA. In DNA, the CDR3 is TGTGCCAGCAGCTTAGGCGGCTCTGGAAACACCATATATTTT. This sequence encodes CASSLGGSGNTIYF.

The V gene is TRBV4-3, the J gene TRBJ2-1, with D possibly TRBD2 on 5 matching bases. The ends were cut back, 2 bases at V and 4 bases at J, with 12 bases in the middle. Germline CDR1 and CDR2: LGHNA and YSLEER. The CDR3 length is 15 residues. CDR3 in DNA: TGCGCCAGCAGCCAACGGAGGCCGGTTTACAATGAGCAGTTCTTC. As protein: CASSQRRPVYNEQFF.

J is TRBJ1-3 and V is TRBV9; D remains unclear. The CDR3 loop spans 13 amino acids. Trimming shortened V by 4 bases and J by 7 bases, and 12 bases separated the two germline ends. Per the germline V gene, CDR1 is SGDLS and CDR2 is YYNGEE. The CDR3 DNA is TGTGCCAGCAGCCCCTCCTCTCCCAACACCATATATTTT. This gives the protein CASSPSSPNTIYF.

This chain uses TRBV28 with TRBJ1-1; D unresolved. The germline V gene encodes CDR1 MDHEN and CDR2 SYDVKM. The CDR3 has 14 residues. Trimming shortened V by 4 bases and J by 0 bases, and 9 bases separated the two germline ends. The CDR3: CASSSGSLNTEAFF. The DNA for the CDR3 is TGTGCCAGCAGTTCGGGTTCCCTGAACACTGAAGCTTTCTTT.

J is TRBJ2-7 and V is TRBV27, with D maybe TRBD2 (6 bases). CDR1 is MNHEY and CDR2 is SMNVEV in the germline V gene (reference sequence). The CDR3 consists of 15 residues. Trimming removed 4 bases from V and 7 bases from J, with 20 bases in between. CDR3 residues: CASSWGSYEGREQYF. As DNA, the CDR3 is TGTGCCAGCAGTTGGGGGTCTTACGAGGGGAGGGAGCAGTACTTC.

The chain joins TRBV7-9 to TRBJ1-1; no clear D. CDR1 is SEHNR, CDR2 FQNEAQ, per germline (reference sequence). V dropped 3 bases and J dropped 7 bases, with 15 bases sitting between them. CDR3 length: 14 amino acids. Here the CDR3 reads CASSFSGGRNEAFF. CDR3 in DNA: TGTGCCAGCAGCTTTTCGGGTGGGAGAAATGAAGCTTTCTTT.

The chain employs TRBV7-2 and TRBJ2-2; 7 positions agree with TRBD2. The CDR3 contains 14 residues. J lost 6 bases, V lost 1 base, and 2 bases had no gene match. Germline V gives CDR1 SGHTA, CDR2 FQGNSA. The CDR3 is CASSLVAGAGELFF. The CDR3 bases are TGTGCCAGCAGCTTAGTCGCGGGGGCCGGGGAGCTGTTTTTT. Full variable domain (rest looked up from reference TRBV7-2 and TRBJ2-2): GAGVSQSPSNKVTEKGKDVELRCDPISGHTALYWYRQSLGQGLEFLIYFQGNSAPDKSGLPSDRFSAERTGGSVSTLTIQRTQQEDSAVYLCASSLVAGAGELFFGEGSRLTVL.

The gene calls are TRBV2 and TRBJ2-2; perhaps TRBD2 as D (7 bases). This CDR3 comprises 14 residues. CDR1 is SNHLY and CDR2 is FYNNEI in the germline V gene. The V end was cut by 3 bases, the J end by 6 bases, with 11 bases between. The chain's CDR3 is CASSDRGGAGELFF. The CDR3 DNA sequence: TGTGCCAGCAGTGATCGAGGGGGGGCCGGGGAGCTGTTTTTT.

This rearrangement joins TRBV6-5 to TRBJ2-7; D may be TRBD2 (6 bases). Germline CDR1 and CDR2: MNHEY and SVGAGI. The CDR3 is 11 residues long. V lost 5 bases, J lost 6 bases, and 8 bases lay in between. The CDR3 region is CASSPGSEQYF. In nucleotides, the CDR3 is TGTGCCAGCAGTCCCGGGAGCGAGCAGTACTTC.

The chain carries TRBV5-4 and TRBJ2-6, with a possible D match to TRBD1 (5 bases). Germline-derived CDR1 and CDR2 are SGHNT and YYREEE (reference sequence). Deletions cut 5 bases from V and 4 bases from J, with 10 bases between. The CDR3 is 14 residues long. CDR3 DNA sequence: TGTGCCAGCAGACCAGGGTCGGGGGCCAACGTCCTGACTTTC. Translated, it gives CASRPGSGANVLTF.

V usage is TRBV5-4 and J usage is TRBJ1-1; 7 positions match TRBD1. Unmatched junction bases numbered 8, after V lost 6 bases and J lost 3 bases. Germline values: CDR1 SGHNT, CDR2 YYREEE (reference sequence). CDR3 size: 14 residues. Here the CDR3 reads CASTAGQGDTEAFF. The CDR3 nucleotides are TGTGCCAGCACCGCGGGGCAGGGGGACACTGAAGCTTTCTTT.

The chain uses TRBV7-9 and TRBJ2-3; 9 bases align to TRBD1. Germline values: CDR1 SEHNR, CDR2 FQNEAQ (reference sequence). The CDR3 totals 15 residues. V lost 5 bases, J lost 6 bases, and 9 bases stayed unmatched. The CDR3 loop is CASSLSTGGTDTQYF. CDR3 DNA sequence: TGTGCCAGCAGCCTCTCGACAGGGGGGACGGATACGCAGTATTTT. The whole variable domain, remainder taken from reference TRBV7-9 and TRBJ2-3, is DTGVSQNPRHKITKRGQNVTFRCDPISEHNRLYWYRQTLGQGPEFLTYFQNEAQLEKSRLLSDRFSAERPKGSFSTLEIQRTEQGDSAMYLCASSLSTGGTDTQYFGPGTRLTVL.

The V call is TRBV28, the J call TRBJ2-7, with D hard to call. Trimming took off 2 bases at V and 1 base at J, with 6 bases between the two ends. Germline assignment: CDR1 MDHEN and CDR2 SYDVKM. This CDR3 is 13 amino acids long. CDR3 in amino acids: CASSLKRSYEQYF. As DNA, the CDR3 is TGTGCCAGCAGTTTAAAGAGGTCCTACGAGCAGTACTTC. Together with reference TRBV28 and TRBJ2-7, the CDR3 gives the full variable domain: DVKVTQSSRYLVKRTGEKVFLECVQDMDHENMFWYRQDPGLGLRLIYFSYDVKMKEKGDIPEGYSVSREKKERFSLILESASTNQTSMYLCASSLKRSYEQYFGPGTRLTVT.

This chain connects TRBV28 to TRBJ1-5; TRBD1 aligns across 7 bases. Germline trimming cut 5 bases from V and 6 bases from J; bases unmatched to any gene: 19. Per germline, CDR1 MDHEN and CDR2 SYDVKM. CDR3 length equals 18 residues. Written as DNA, the CDR3 is TGTGCCAGCAGTCACATGTACTTATTACAGGGGCTTCGTCAGCCCCAGCATTTT. This codes for CASSHMYLLQGLRQPQHF. Full variable domain (missing parts from reference TRBV28 and TRBJ1-5): DVKVTQSSRYLVKRTGEKVFLECVQDMDHENMFWYRQDPGLGLRLIYFSYDVKMKEKGDIPEGYSVSREKKERFSLILESASTNQTSMYLCASSHMYLLQGLRQPQHFGDGTRLSIL.

This clone was observed a single time. This chain uses TRBV4-2 with TRBJ2-7, with TRBD1 identical over 7 bases. The CDR3 has 15 residues. The germline gives CDR1 LGHNA, CDR2 YNFKEQ. V was pared by 3 bases and J by 3 bases, with 8 bases of the junction left unmatched. In DNA, the CDR3 is TGTGCCAGCAGCCAGGACAGACAGGGTTACTACGAGCAGTACTTC. Residues: CASSQDRQGYYEQYF.

The rearrangement links TRBV12-1 to TRBJ1-1; TRBD1 is the table's D call and was not checked against the DNA. TRBV12-1 is deemed a pseudogene. This CDR3 is 14 amino acids long. CDR3 region: CASSLSGTGNMAFF. CDR3 coding DNA: TGTGCCAGCAGCTTATCCGGGACAGGGAATATGGCTTTCTTT.

The sample holds a few counts of this clone. The chain employs TRBV6-6 and TRBJ2-7, with D tentatively TRBD1 (6 bases). Per the germline V gene, CDR1 is MNHNY and CDR2 is SVGAGI (reference sequence). Trimming removed 6 bases from V and 3 bases from J, with 15 bases in between. The length of the CDR3 is 14 residues. CDR3 sequence reads: CASRPRGMGYEQYF. The CDR3 DNA reads TGTGCCAGCAGACCAAGGGGGATGGGCTACGAGCAGTACTTC.